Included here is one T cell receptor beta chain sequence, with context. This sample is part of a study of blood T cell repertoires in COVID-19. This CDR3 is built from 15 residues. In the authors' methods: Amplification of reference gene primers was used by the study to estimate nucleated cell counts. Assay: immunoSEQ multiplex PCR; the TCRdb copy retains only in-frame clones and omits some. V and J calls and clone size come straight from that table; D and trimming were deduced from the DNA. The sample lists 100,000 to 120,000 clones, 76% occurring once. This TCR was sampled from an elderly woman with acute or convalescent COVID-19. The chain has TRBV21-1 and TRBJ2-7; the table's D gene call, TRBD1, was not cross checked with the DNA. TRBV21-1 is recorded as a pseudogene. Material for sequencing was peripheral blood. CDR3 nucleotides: TGTGCCAGCAGCACCACAGACAGGCCGACCTACGAGCAGTACTTC. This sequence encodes CASSTTDRPTYEQYF.